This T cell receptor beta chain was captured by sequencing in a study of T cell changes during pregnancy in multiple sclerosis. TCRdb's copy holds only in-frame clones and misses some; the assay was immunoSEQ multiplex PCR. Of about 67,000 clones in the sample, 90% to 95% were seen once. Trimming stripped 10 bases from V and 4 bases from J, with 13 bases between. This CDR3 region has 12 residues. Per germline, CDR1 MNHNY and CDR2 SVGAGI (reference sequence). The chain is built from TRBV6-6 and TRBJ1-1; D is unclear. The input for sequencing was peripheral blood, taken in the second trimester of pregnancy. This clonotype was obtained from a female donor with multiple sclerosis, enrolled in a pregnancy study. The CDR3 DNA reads TGTGCCACGCGGGTTGTAGGCACTGAAGCTTTCTTT. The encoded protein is CATRVVGTEAFF.